This T cell receptor (beta chain) is from a study of blood T cell repertoires in COVID-19. The V gene lost 6 bases and the J gene lost 4 bases, with 6 bases spanning the gap. Germline CDR1 and CDR2: DFQATT and SNEGSKA (reference sequence). CDR3 size: 10 residues. Original handling: Estimates of nucleated cell counts were drawn from the amplification of reference gene primers. Libraries were prepared by immunoSEQ multiplex PCR; TCRdb keeps only in-frame clonotypes and omits some of them. The V and J calls and clone size come from that table; D and trimming were worked out from the DNA. The profile shows approximately 320,000 clones, approximately 85% of them singletons.

The specimen sequenced was peripheral blood. The J gene is TRBJ1-1, the V gene TRBV20-1; possible D gene TRBD1, 5 bases. This TCR derives from a human donor in a cohort sampled during active COVID-19. This chain's CDR3 is CSAQGTEAFF. In nucleotides, the CDR3 is TGCAGTGCCCAGGGCACTGAAGCTTTCTTT.